This is a list of T cell receptor beta chains from one sample in a study of neurological immune-mediated disorders. TCRdb reprocessed the 5' RACE reads via MiXCR and lists one record per CDR3 protein. The table records about 46,000 distinct CDR3 sequences, around 4.5% of them present only once. Specimen: PBMCs. The receptors here all came from a woman between 55 and 75 years old with multiple sclerosis. Each CDR3 is given with its conserved first and last residue. The order of the fields is J gene, V gene, D gene, clone size, CDR3 protein, CDR3 DNA. D genes are given only for firm matches. Rows give clone size only sometimes, using once, few, many, or a class for an expanded clone.

j_gene: TRBJ2-5
v_gene: TRBV5-1
d_gene: TRBD2
abundance: few
CDR3aa: CASSSPSGGAETQYF
CDR3nt: TGCGCCAGCAGCTCGCCTAGCGGGGGGGCGGAGACCCAGTACTTC

j_gene: TRBJ1-2
v_gene: TRBV21-1
d_gene: -
abundance: many
CDR3aa: CASSKVGTGENYGYTF
CDR3nt: TGTGCCAGCAGCAAAGTCGGGACAGGGGAGAACTATGGCTACACCTTC

j_gene: TRBJ2-5
v_gene: TRBV7-2
d_gene: -
abundance: -
CDR3aa: CASSLVGQETQYF
CDR3nt: TGTGCCAGCAGCTTAGTCGGACAAGAGACCCAGTACTTC

j_gene: TRBJ2-7
v_gene: TRBV6-6
d_gene: TRBD2
abundance: many
CDR3aa: CASSYLAGGREQYF
CDR3nt: TGTGCCAGCAGTTACCTAGCGGGGGGGCGGGAGCAGTACTTC

j_gene: TRBJ2-7
v_gene: TRBV27
d_gene: TRBD2
abundance: many
CDR3aa: CASSGGGTFYEQYF
CDR3nt: TGTGCCAGCAGTGGCGGGGGGACCTTCTACGAGCAGTACTTC

j_gene: TRBJ1-4
v_gene: TRBV9
d_gene: -
abundance: many
CDR3aa: CASSVAGGVNEKLFF
CDR3nt: TGTGCCAGCAGCGTAGCGGGCGGCGTTAATGAAAAACTGTTTTTT

j_gene: TRBJ1-2
v_gene: TRBV18
d_gene: TRBD1
abundance: -
CDR3aa: CASSPGQGDYGYTF
CDR3nt: TGTGCCAGCTCCCCTGGACAGGGGGACTATGGCTACACCTTC

j_gene: TRBJ1-5
v_gene: TRBV2
d_gene: TRBD1
abundance: -
CDR3aa: CASSEYRGGQPQHF
CDR3nt: TGTGCCAGCAGTGAATACAGGGGCGGTCAGCCCCAGCATTTT

j_gene: TRBJ1-2
v_gene: TRBV10-3
d_gene: -
abundance: many
CDR3aa: CAISDRFNYGYTF
CDR3nt: TGTGCCATCAGTGACCGATTCAACTATGGCTACACCTTC

j_gene: TRBJ2-1
v_gene: TRBV11-2
d_gene: TRBD2
abundance: many
CDR3aa: CASSFSGGGYNEQFF
CDR3nt: TGTGCCAGCAGCTTTAGCGGGGGGGGTTACAATGAGCAGTTCTTC

j_gene: TRBJ1-1
v_gene: TRBV10-3
d_gene: -
abundance: medium-sized
CDR3aa: CAIKIDTNTEAFF
CDR3nt: TGTGCCATCAAGATTGACACGAACACTGAAGCTTTCTTT

j_gene: TRBJ2-1
v_gene: TRBV5-1
d_gene: TRBD2
abundance: -
CDR3aa: CASSLGLAGYNEQFF
CDR3nt: TGCGCCAGCAGCTTGGGACTAGCGGGCTACAATGAGCAGTTCTTC

j_gene: TRBJ2-3
v_gene: TRBV5-1
d_gene: TRBD1
abundance: -
CDR3aa: CASSQTGGIADTQYF
CDR3nt: TGCGCCAGCAGCCAGACAGGGGGCATCGCAGATACGCAGTATTTT

j_gene: TRBJ2-5
v_gene: TRBV6-2/TRBV6-3
d_gene: TRBD2
abundance: many
CDR3aa: CASSFNRLAGGKETQYF
CDR3nt: TGTGCCAGCAGTTTTAACCGACTAGCGGGGGGGAAAGAGACCCAGTACTTC

j_gene: TRBJ1-2
v_gene: TRBV5-1
d_gene: -
abundance: -
CDR3aa: CASSLSSNYGYTF
CDR3nt: TGCGCCAGCAGCTTGTCCTCGAACTATGGCTACACCTTC

j_gene: TRBJ2-5
v_gene: TRBV7-8
d_gene: TRBD2
abundance: many
CDR3aa: CASSLDLAGGVETQYF
CDR3nt: TGTGCCAGCAGCTTAGATTTAGCGGGAGGAGTTGAGACCCAGTACTTC

j_gene: TRBJ2-1
v_gene: TRBV7-2
d_gene: TRBD2
abundance: medium-sized
CDR3aa: CASSSGLAGAGEQFF
CDR3nt: TGTGCCAGCAGTTCGGGACTAGCGGGAGCGGGTGAGCAGTTCTTC

j_gene: TRBJ1-2
v_gene: TRBV12-3/TRBV12-4
d_gene: TRBD1
abundance: many
CDR3aa: CASSLQSRGPGYTF
CDR3nt: TGTGCCAGCAGTTTACAATCCAGGGGGCCTGGCTACACCTTC

j_gene: TRBJ1-3
v_gene: TRBV20-1
d_gene: -
abundance: many
CDR3aa: CSASPPGYGNTIYF
CDR3nt: TGCAGTGCTAGTCCCCCAGGGTATGGAAACACCATATATTTT

j_gene: TRBJ1-1
v_gene: TRBV12-3/TRBV12-4
d_gene: -
abundance: few
CDR3aa: CASSDERNTEAFF
CDR3nt: TGTGCCAGCAGCGACGAGAGGAACACTGAAGCTTTCTTT